The T cell receptor beta chain described here comes from a study of cytomegalovirus exposure and HLA in healthy donors. On the study more broadly: The 130 or so validation repertoires used a platform that matched the one used for the approximately 610 first-cohort repertoires, as a later analysis reported.

General study findings and limits: Overall, under 200 TCR beta chains were annotated as cytomegalovirus-associated. Within the approximately 110 validation repertoires, first-cohort TCR clusters tended to co-occur, according to a later analysis. A few chains linked to CMV were shown in vitro to be specific for CMV antigens.

Clones were sequenced by immunoSEQ multiplex PCR, and TCRdb holds only the in-frame ones, with some missing. Of 150,000 to 200,000 clones listed, 70% to 90% are singletons. Comments on this clone: Antigen: not known.

Germline values: CDR1 SGDLS, CDR2 YYNGEE. CDR3 length: 15 amino acids. J was trimmed by 2 bases and V by 3 bases; bases with no gene match: 5. This clonotype was sampled from a man aged 30 to 45 in good health and CMV-seropositive. Sequenced: PBMCs. The chain couples TRBV9 to TRBJ2-5; 9 nucleotides agree with TRBD1. In DNA, the CDR3 is TGTGCCAGCAGCGGAACAGGGGGCGGGCAAGAGACCCAGTACTTC. Amino acids: CASSGTGGGQETQYF. The entire variable domain, with the rest obtained from reference TRBV9 and TRBJ2-5, is as follows: DSGVTQTPKHLITATGQRVTLRCSPRSGDLSVYWYQQSLDQGLQFLIQYYNGEERAKGNILERFSAQQFPDLHSELNLSSLELGDSALYFCASSGTGGGQETQYFGPGTRLLVL.